Listed below are T cell receptor beta chains from one sample, sequenced in a study of T-cell reconstitution after alpha-beta-depleted transplantation in children. MiXCR was run by TCRdb on the PCR reads, yielding one entry per CDR3 protein. The data contain around 680,000 distinct CDR3 sequences, 16% of them singletons. The sample here was PBMCs from the stem cell graft donor, taken from the stem cell graft. The receptors here all came from a human donor who donated a stem cell graft to a child with acute myeloid leukemia. The CDR3 runs from the conserved cysteine through the conserved F or W. The order of the fields is V gene, D gene, clone size, J gene, CDR3 protein, CDR3 DNA. The D gene is left open where the match is weak. Some rows mark clone size as missing; the rest say once, few, many or name a class of expanded clone.

>TRBV20-1|TRBD2|many|TRBJ2-5
CSATASGQETQYF
TGCAGTGCCACAGCTAGCGGACAAGAGACCCAGTACTTC
>TRBV5-6|TRBD2|many|TRBJ2-3
CASTRDYTDTQYF
TGTGCCAGCACCCGGGACTACACAGATACGCAGTATTTT
>TRBV12-3/TRBV12-4|TRBD1|few|TRBJ1-5
CASSLGGQGANQPQHF
TGTGCCAGCAGTTTGGGGGGACAGGGGGCGAATCAGCCCCAGCATTTT
>TRBV10-3|TRBD2|few|TRBJ2-5
CAISDLAGGRQETQYF
TGTGCCATCAGTGACCTAGCGGGGGGGCGCCAAGAGACCCAGTACTTC
>TRBV6-5|.|many|TRBJ2-3
CASSYEGPPSTDTQYF
TGTGCCAGCAGTTACGAGGGGCCTCCTAGCACAGATACGCAGTATTTT
>TRBV12-3/TRBV12-4|.|.|TRBJ1-1
CASSFSRGEGDTEAFF
TGTGCCAGCAGTTTCTCCAGAGGTGAGGGAGACACTGAAGCTTTCTTT
>TRBV6-5|.|many|TRBJ1-2
CASSYSTDGYTF
TGTGCCAGCAGTTACTCGACAGATGGCTACACCTTC
>TRBV12-3/TRBV12-4|.|few|TRBJ2-7
CASGSAYEQYF
TGTGCCAGTGGCAGTGCCTACGAGCAGTACTTC
>TRBV6-2/TRBV6-3|.|few|TRBJ2-1
CASSYSRDEQFF
TGTGCCAGCAGTTATAGTAGGGACGAGCAGTTCTTC
>TRBV20-1|TRBD2|.|TRBJ2-1
CSARDLSAGDNEQFF
TGCAGTGCTAGAGATCTGAGCGCGGGGGACAATGAGCAGTTCTTC
>TRBV29-1|TRBD2|many|TRBJ2-1
CSVVLSAGVYNEQFF
TGCAGCGTTGTACTTTCAGCGGGGGTATACAATGAGCAGTTCTTC
>TRBV11-2|.|.|TRBJ2-2
CASSQSLGQGTGELFF
TGTGCCAGCAGCCAGTCGTTGGGGCAAGGCACCGGGGAGCTGTTTTTT
>TRBV20-1|TRBD2|many|TRBJ2-3
CSARRGGGSDTQYF
TGCAGTGCTAGGCGCGGGGGGGGTTCAGATACGCAGTATTTT
>TRBV19|.|.|TRBJ2-3
CASRGTSAGTTDTQYF
TGTGCCAGTCGAGGGACCAGCGCCGGCACTACAGATACGCAGTATTTT
>TRBV20-1|.|many|TRBJ1-4
CSAAVGEPEKLFF
TGCAGTGCCGCCGTCGGTGAGCCTGAAAAACTGTTTTTT
>TRBV20-1|.|many|TRBJ1-2
CSARSPGDGYTF
TGCAGTGCTAGGAGCCCAGGCGACGGCTACACCTTC
>TRBV11-2|.|few|TRBJ2-5
CASSSAWEGRETQYF
TGTGCCAGCAGCTCTGCTTGGGAAGGGCGAGAGACCCAGTACTTC
>TRBV29-1|.|few|TRBJ2-1
CSVPLSSYNEQFF
TGCAGCGTCCCCTTGAGCTCCTACAATGAGCAGTTCTTC
>TRBV7-2|.|few|TRBJ1-6
CASMRTNSPLHF
TGTGCCAGCATGCGGACGAATTCACCCCTCCACTTT